This T cell receptor beta chain appears in the sequencing data of a study of cytomegalovirus exposure and HLA in healthy donors. Study at large: The 500 to 750 first-cohort repertoires and the 95 to 150 validation repertoires shared the same platform, a later analysis reported.

This clone occurred once. Its antigen is currently unknown. General study results and limits: A list of 164 TCR beta chains associated with cytomegalovirus was given. For cytomegalovirus status, the classifier reportedly gave diagnoses with high specificity and sensitivity.

Sequencing was performed with immunoSEQ multiplex PCR; in TCRdb, only in-frame clones are kept and a portion is missing. Of roughly 300,000 clones listed, 88% are singletons. The material sequenced was PBMCs. The source is a woman under 30 in good health and CMV-seronegative.

The CDR3 reads CASSDGQDYGYTF. The DNA of the CDR3 is TGTGCCAGCAGTGACGGCCAGGACTATGGCTACACCTTC. V usage is TRBV2 and J usage is TRBJ1-2; no reliable D call. Trimming pared 3 bases from V and 3 bases from J, leaving 8 bases between. The germline CDR1 and CDR2 sequences are SNHLY and FYNNEI. The CDR3 consists of 13 residues.